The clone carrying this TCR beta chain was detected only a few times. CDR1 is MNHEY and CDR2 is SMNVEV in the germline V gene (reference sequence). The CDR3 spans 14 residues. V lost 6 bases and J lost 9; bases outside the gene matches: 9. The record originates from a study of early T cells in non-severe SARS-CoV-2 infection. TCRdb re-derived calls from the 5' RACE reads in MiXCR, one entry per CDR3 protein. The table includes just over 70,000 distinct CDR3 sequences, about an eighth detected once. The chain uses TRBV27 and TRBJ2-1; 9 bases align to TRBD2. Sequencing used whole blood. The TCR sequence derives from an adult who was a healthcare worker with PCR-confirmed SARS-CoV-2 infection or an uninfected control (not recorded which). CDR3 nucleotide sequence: TGTGCCAGCAGCCTAGGGACTAGCTTTGCTGAGCAGTTCTTC. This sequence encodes CASSLGTSFAEQFF.